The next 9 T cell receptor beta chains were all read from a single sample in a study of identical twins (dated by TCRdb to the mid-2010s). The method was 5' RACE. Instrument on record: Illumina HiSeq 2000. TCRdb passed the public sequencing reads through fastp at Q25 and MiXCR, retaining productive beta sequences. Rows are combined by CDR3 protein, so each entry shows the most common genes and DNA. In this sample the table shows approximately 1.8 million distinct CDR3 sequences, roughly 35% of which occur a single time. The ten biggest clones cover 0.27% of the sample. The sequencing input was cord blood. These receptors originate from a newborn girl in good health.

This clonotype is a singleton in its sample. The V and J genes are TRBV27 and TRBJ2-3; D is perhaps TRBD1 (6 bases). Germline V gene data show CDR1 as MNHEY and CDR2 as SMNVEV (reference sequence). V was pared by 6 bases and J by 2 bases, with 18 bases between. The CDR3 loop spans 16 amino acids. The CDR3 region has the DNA TGTGCCAGCAGCCCCTACAGGGTCGAGGACACAGATACGCAGTATTTT. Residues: CASSPYRVEDTDTQYF.

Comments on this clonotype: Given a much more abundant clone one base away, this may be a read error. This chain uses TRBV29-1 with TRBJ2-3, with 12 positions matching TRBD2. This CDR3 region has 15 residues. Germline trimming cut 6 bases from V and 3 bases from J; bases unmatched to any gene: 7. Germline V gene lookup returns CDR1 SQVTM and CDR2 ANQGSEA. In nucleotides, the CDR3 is TGCAGCGTCACAACTAGCGGGGGGTGGACAGATACGCAGTATTTT. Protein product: CSVTTSGGWTDTQYF.

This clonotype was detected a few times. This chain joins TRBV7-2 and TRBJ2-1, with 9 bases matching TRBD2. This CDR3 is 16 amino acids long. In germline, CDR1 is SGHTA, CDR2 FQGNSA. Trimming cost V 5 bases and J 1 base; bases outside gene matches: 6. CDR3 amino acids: CASSISGGRSYNEQFF. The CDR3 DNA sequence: TGTGCCAGCAGCATTAGCGGGGGCCGGTCCTACAATGAGCAGTTCTTC.

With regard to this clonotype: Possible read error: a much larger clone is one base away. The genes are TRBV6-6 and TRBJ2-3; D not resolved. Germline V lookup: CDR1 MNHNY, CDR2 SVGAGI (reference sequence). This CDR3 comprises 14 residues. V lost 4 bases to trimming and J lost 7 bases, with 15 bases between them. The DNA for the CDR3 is TGTGCCAGCAGTTTTAGCCTTTCTGCAAATACGCAGTATTTT. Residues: CASSFSLSANTQYF.

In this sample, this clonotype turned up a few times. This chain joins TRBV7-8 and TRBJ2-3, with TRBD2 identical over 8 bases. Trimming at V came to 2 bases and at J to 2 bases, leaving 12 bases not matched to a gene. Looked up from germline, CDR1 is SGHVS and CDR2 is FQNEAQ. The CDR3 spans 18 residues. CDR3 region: CASSLTFRTSFNTDTQYF. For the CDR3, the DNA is TGTGCCAGCAGCTTAACGTTTCGGACTAGCTTTAACACAGATACGCAGTATTTT.

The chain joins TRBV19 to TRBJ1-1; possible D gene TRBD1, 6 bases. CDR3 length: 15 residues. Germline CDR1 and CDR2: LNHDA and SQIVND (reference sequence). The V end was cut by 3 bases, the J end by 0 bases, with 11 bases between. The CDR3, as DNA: TGTGCCAGTAGTATCCACAGGGTGGTGAACACTGAAGCTTTCTTT. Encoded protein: CASSIHRVVNTEAFF.

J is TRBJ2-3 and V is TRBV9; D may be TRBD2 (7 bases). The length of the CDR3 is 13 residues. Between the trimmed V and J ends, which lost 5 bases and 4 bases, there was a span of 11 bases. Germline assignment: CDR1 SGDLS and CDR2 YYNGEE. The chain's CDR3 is CASSEGGADTQYF. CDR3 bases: TGTGCCAGCAGTGAGGGGGGGGCAGATACGCAGTATTTT. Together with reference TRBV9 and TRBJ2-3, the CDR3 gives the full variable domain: DSGVTQTPKHLITATGQRVTLRCSPRSGDLSVYWYQQSLDQGLQFLIQYYNGEERAKGNILERFSAQQFPDLHSELNLSSLELGDSALYFCASSEGGADTQYFGPGTRLTVL.

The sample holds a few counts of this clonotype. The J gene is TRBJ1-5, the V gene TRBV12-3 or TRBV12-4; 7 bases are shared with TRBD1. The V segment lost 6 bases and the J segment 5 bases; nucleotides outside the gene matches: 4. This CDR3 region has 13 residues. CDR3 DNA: TGTGCCAGCAGCATACAGGGGTATCAGCCCCAGCATTTT. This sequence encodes CASSIQGYQPQHF.

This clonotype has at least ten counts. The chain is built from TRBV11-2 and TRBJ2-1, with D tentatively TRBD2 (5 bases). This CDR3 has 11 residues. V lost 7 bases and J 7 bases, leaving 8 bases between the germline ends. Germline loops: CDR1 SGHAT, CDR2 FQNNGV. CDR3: CASTRGNEQFF. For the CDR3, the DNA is TGTGCCAGCACCCGAGGGAATGAGCAGTTCTTC. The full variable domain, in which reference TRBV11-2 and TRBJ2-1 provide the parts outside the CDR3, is EAGVAQSPRYKIIEKRQSVAFWCNPISGHATLYWYQQILGQGPKLLIQFQNNGVVDDSQLPKDRFSAERLKGVDSTLKIQPAKLEDSAVYLCASTRGNEQFFGPGTRLTVL.